This T cell receptor beta chain was found in a study of blood T cell repertoires in COVID-19. Across the whole study: The study drew acute and convalescent COVID-19 samples from the United States, Italy and Spain.

The germline gives CDR1 MGHRA, CDR2 YSYEKL. V was cut by 4 bases and J by 5 bases, with 16 bases left in between. The CDR3 has 15 residues. Per the study methods: Estimated nucleated cell counts came from reference gene primer amplification. Profiling relied on immunoSEQ multiplex PCR, and the TCRdb table lists in-frame clones only, not all of them. The DNA gave D and trimming, while V, J and clone size come from that table. The sample records about 14,000 clones, over 65% being singletons. Input material: peripheral blood. The V and J genes are TRBV4-1 and TRBJ2-3; D is perhaps TRBD1 (6 bases). The TCR comes from a boy aged 2 to 9 with active or convalescent COVID-19. CDR3 sequence: CASSPYREGVDTQYF. The CDR3, as DNA: TGCGCCAGCAGCCCATACAGGGAAGGGGTAGATACGCAGTATTTT.